This T cell receptor beta chain appears in the sequencing data of a study of human T cells and chemical hapten exposure. The wider study: DPC at 2% was the sensitizing agent, placed on 2 cm by 2 cm of upper inner arm skin. Findings of the study overall: The number of TCRs above 1 in 1000 frequency did not change after DPC sensitization.

Specified time point: patch test 1, 2 weeks after DPC sensitization. Treatment given: therapeutic diphenylcyclopropenone sensitization with weekly scalp DPC. Alopecia patients deemed DPC-suitable, aged 18 to 70, excluding pregnancy. Trimming stripped 5 bases from V and 8 bases from J, with 13 bases between. The CDR3 loop spans 13 amino acids. CDR1 is SEHNR and CDR2 is FQNEAQ in the germline V gene (reference sequence). TCRdb reprocessed the RACE reads with MiXCR, giving one entry per CDR3 protein. The sample shows about 360,000 distinct CDR3 sequences, roughly 4.8% of them seen only once. A note on this clonotype: Its specificity is unknown.

The sequence was obtained from a woman between 45 and 60 years old with alopecia areata. Some clones in this sample may be carry-over from other donors' samples. This specimen consisted of whole blood, obtained in connection with sensitization to the hapten diphenylcyclopropenone (DPC). The rearrangement joins TRBV7-9 to TRBJ2-1; D is tentatively TRBD1 or TRBD2 (6 bases each). The CDR3 region is CASSPRGRDEQFF. The CDR3, as DNA: TGTGCCAGCAGCCCCCGGGGGCGAGATGAGCAGTTCTTC.